This T cell receptor (beta chain) was found in a study of OX40 agonist ivuxolimab in advanced cancers. Sample share makes this clone medium-sized (0.01 to 0.1%). Repertoires were generated with immunoSEQ multiplex PCR, while TCRdb's copy carries only in-frame clones and drops some. The sample consists of about 46,000 clones, about 87% of them appearing once. The CDR3 is 17 amino acids. Trimming at V came to 0 bases and at J to 1 base, leaving 5 bases not matched to a gene. Germline-derived CDR1 and CDR2 are SEHNR and FQNEAQ (reference sequence). The sequence was collected from an adult with an advanced solid tumor such as melanoma, head and neck, liver or kidney cancer. Sequences were derived from CD4+ or CD8+ T cells sorted from blood, sampled in a trial of the OX40 agonist ivuxolimab. The chain combines TRBV7-9 with TRBJ1-1; 10 bases align to TRBD1. The CDR3 DNA follows: TGTGCCAGCAGCTTAGCGGGGACAGGGGCTAAGAACACTGAAGCTTTCTTT. It specifies CASSLAGTGAKNTEAFF.